Listed below are T cell receptor beta chains from one sample, sequenced in a study of blood T cell repertoires in COVID-19. The table came from immunoSEQ multiplex PCR; TCRdb's copy has only in-frame clones and leaves some out. The profile shows fewer than 200,000 clones, more than 70% of them singletons. Source material: PBMCs or T cells enriched from blood (not recorded which). All receptors come from a woman aged 50 to 65 in a cohort exposed to, infected with or recovered from COVID-19 (not recorded which). Both conserved end residues are part of each CDR3. Each record gives: V gene, J gene, clone size, D gene, CDR3 DNA, CDR3 protein. D genes are given only for firm matches. Some rows have no size entry. The others give once, few or many, or a class for an expanded clone.

v_gene: TRBV28
j_gene: TRBJ2-7
abundance: once
d_gene: TRBD1
CDR3nt: TGTGCCAGCAGCTCTAGAGAACGCGGGACAGGGGGCCTCGAGCAGTACTTC
CDR3aa: CASSSRERGTGGLEQYF

v_gene: TRBV6-5
j_gene: TRBJ1-1
abundance: .
d_gene: .
CDR3nt: TGTGCCAGCAGGGTCAGGGTCACTGAAGCTTTCTTT
CDR3aa: CASRVRVTEAFF

v_gene: TRBV4-2
j_gene: TRBJ2-3
abundance: .
d_gene: TRBD1
CDR3nt: TGTGCCAGCAGCTCTAAGACAGGGCCCACAGATACGCAGTATTTT
CDR3aa: CASSSKTGPTDTQYF

v_gene: TRBV5-4
j_gene: TRBJ2-3
abundance: .
d_gene: TRBD2
CDR3nt: TGTGCCAGCAGGACCAGCGGGGGGGCACCAGATACGCAGTATTTT
CDR3aa: CASRTSGGAPDTQYF

v_gene: TRBV7-3
j_gene: TRBJ1-1
abundance: .
d_gene: .
CDR3nt: TGTGCCAGCAGCTTAAGACAGGTGAACACTGAAGCTTTCTTT
CDR3aa: CASSLRQVNTEAFF

v_gene: TRBV25-1
j_gene: TRBJ2-2
abundance: .
d_gene: .
CDR3nt: TGTGCCAGCAGAACAGGGAACACCGGGGAGCTGTTTTTT
CDR3aa: CASRTGNTGELFF

v_gene: TRBV29-1
j_gene: TRBJ2-1
abundance: .
d_gene: .
CDR3nt: TGCAGCGTTGGCCCAGGGGGGTTAACTAGTCCACCGTTCTTC
CDR3aa: CSVGPGGLTSPPFF

v_gene: TRBV24-1
j_gene: TRBJ1-1
abundance: .
d_gene: TRBD1
CDR3nt: TGTGCCACCAAGCGGCAGGGGGGAACTGAAGCTTTCTTT
CDR3aa: CATKRQGGTEAFF

v_gene: TRBV7-9
j_gene: TRBJ1-5
abundance: many
d_gene: .
CDR3nt: TGTGCCAGCAGCCTGGGGTGGGACACCGGTAGCAATCAGCCCCAGCATTTT
CDR3aa: CASSLGWDTGSNQPQHF

v_gene: TRBV28
j_gene: TRBJ1-6
abundance: once
d_gene: TRBD1
CDR3nt: TGTGCCAGCAGGGGGACAGGGGATTCACCCCTCCACTTT
CDR3aa: CASRGTGDSPLHF

v_gene: TRBV5-6
j_gene: TRBJ1-2
abundance: .
d_gene: .
CDR3nt: TGTGCCAGCAGCCCCCAGACAGGACTTAATGGCTACACCTTC
CDR3aa: CASSPQTGLNGYTF

v_gene: TRBV28
j_gene: TRBJ1-4
abundance: .
d_gene: TRBD1
CDR3nt: TGTGCCAGCAGCGAGCCTACAGGGGGCACTGAAAAACTGTTTTTT
CDR3aa: CASSEPTGGTEKLFF

v_gene: TRBV28
j_gene: TRBJ2-7
abundance: .
d_gene: TRBD2
CDR3nt: TGTGCCAGCATAAAGGCGGGACTAGCGGGAGGCAGGGAGCAGTACTTC
CDR3aa: CASIKAGLAGGREQYF

v_gene: TRBV29-1
j_gene: TRBJ2-7
abundance: .
d_gene: .
CDR3nt: TGCAGCGTTGTCTACGAGAGGGGGAGCTCCTACGAGCAGTACTTC
CDR3aa: CSVVYERGSSYEQYF

v_gene: TRBV19
j_gene: TRBJ1-3
abundance: .
d_gene: .
CDR3nt: TGTGCCAGTAGCGATGACAGGTCTGGAAACACCATATATTTT
CDR3aa: CASSDDRSGNTIYF

v_gene: TRBV7-9
j_gene: TRBJ1-2
abundance: .
d_gene: .
CDR3nt: TGTGCCAGCAGCTTAGACGCTTTAACGCAGGGCTACACCTTC
CDR3aa: CASSLDALTQGYTF

v_gene: TRBV3-1/TRBV3-2
j_gene: TRBJ1-1
abundance: .
d_gene: .
CDR3nt: TGTGCCAGCAGCCAAGAGGTGCCAGGGTTTCAAGCTAGGAACACTGAAGCTTTCTTT
CDR3aa: CASSQEVPGFQARNTEAFF

v_gene: TRBV24-1
j_gene: TRBJ2-3
abundance: .
d_gene: .
CDR3nt: TGTGCCACCAGTGATTTGCCTGGGCTGAACACAGATACGCAGTATTTT
CDR3aa: CATSDLPGLNTDTQYF

v_gene: TRBV27
j_gene: TRBJ2-1
abundance: .
d_gene: TRBD2
CDR3nt: TGTGCCAGCAGTTTTCGGTTTGGGACTAGCGGGAGTGATGAGCAGTTCTTC
CDR3aa: CASSFRFGTSGSDEQFF

v_gene: TRBV30
j_gene: TRBJ2-3
abundance: .
d_gene: .
CDR3nt: TGTGCCTGGAGTGTATTTCACGGGCTCCCGGGAACAGATACGCAGTATTTT
CDR3aa: CAWSVFHGLPGTDTQYF

v_gene: TRBV10-3
j_gene: TRBJ1-6
abundance: .
d_gene: .
CDR3nt: TGTGCCATCAGTGATCTTGGAGGGAATTCACCCCTCCACTTT
CDR3aa: CAISDLGGNSPLHF

v_gene: TRBV6-2/TRBV6-3
j_gene: TRBJ1-2
abundance: .
d_gene: .
CDR3nt: TGTGCCAGCAGTGATCGGGCGGGGACTCATGGCTACACCTTC
CDR3aa: CASSDRAGTHGYTF

v_gene: TRBV19
j_gene: TRBJ2-6
abundance: .
d_gene: .
CDR3nt: TGTGCCAGTCCCCTAGGCTCTGGGGCCAACGTCCTGACTTTC
CDR3aa: CASPLGSGANVLTF

v_gene: TRBV27
j_gene: TRBJ2-3
abundance: few
d_gene: TRBD1
CDR3nt: TGTGCCAGCAGTTTAAACGGGGACAGAGATACGCAGTATTTT
CDR3aa: CASSLNGDRDTQYF

v_gene: TRBV5-6
j_gene: TRBJ1-1
abundance: .
d_gene: TRBD1
CDR3nt: TGTGCCAGCAGCCGACAGGGCTGGGGCACTGAAGCTTTCTTT
CDR3aa: CASSRQGWGTEAFF

v_gene: TRBV6-2/TRBV6-3
j_gene: TRBJ1-6
abundance: .
d_gene: .
CDR3nt: TGTGCCAGCAGTTACTCAGAGGACACATCACCCCTCCACTTT
CDR3aa: CASSYSEDTSPLHF

v_gene: TRBV2
j_gene: TRBJ1-6
abundance: .
d_gene: TRBD1
CDR3nt: TGTGCCAGCAGAAGGGACACCGGAGGGACAGATTCACCCCTCCACTTT
CDR3aa: CASRRDTGGTDSPLHF

v_gene: TRBV7-9
j_gene: TRBJ2-5
abundance: .
d_gene: TRBD2
CDR3nt: TGTGCCAGCAGCTTCCCCGGCGGCGGGGGGCCTACAGAAGAGACCCAGTACTTC
CDR3aa: CASSFPGGGGPTEETQYF

v_gene: TRBV27
j_gene: TRBJ2-1
abundance: .
d_gene: .
CDR3nt: TGTGCCAGCCTGGCGCGTAGTTCAGGGGCGTCTTACAATGAGCAGTTCTTC
CDR3aa: CASLARSSGASYNEQFF

v_gene: TRBV5-1
j_gene: TRBJ2-1
abundance: .
d_gene: TRBD2
CDR3nt: TGCGCCAGCAGCTTGGTACTAGCGGGGGGGTATGAGCAGTTCTTC
CDR3aa: CASSLVLAGGYEQFF

v_gene: TRBV19
j_gene: TRBJ1-1
abundance: .
d_gene: .
CDR3nt: TGTGCCAGCGGAGACAGGTACACTGAAGCTTTCTTT
CDR3aa: CASGDRYTEAFF

v_gene: TRBV5-4
j_gene: TRBJ2-4
abundance: .
d_gene: .
CDR3nt: TGTGCCAGCAGCCCGGACTTGGAAAACATTCAGTACTTC
CDR3aa: CASSPDLENIQYF

v_gene: TRBV3-1/TRBV3-2
j_gene: TRBJ1-4
abundance: .
d_gene: TRBD1
CDR3nt: TGTGCAACTCCGGGACAGGGCCCAACTAATGAAAAACTGTTTTTT
CDR3aa: CATPGQGPTNEKLFF

v_gene: TRBV24-1
j_gene: TRBJ2-5
abundance: .
d_gene: .
CDR3nt: TGTGCCACCAGTGAGCTGGGAGGTAGGGAAGAGACCCAGTACTTC
CDR3aa: CATSELGGREETQYF

v_gene: TRBV5-1
j_gene: TRBJ2-1
abundance: .
d_gene: .
CDR3nt: TGCGCCAGCAGCTTCCAGACTTTTAGCTCCTACAATGAGCAGTTCTTC
CDR3aa: CASSFQTFSSYNEQFF

v_gene: TRBV18
j_gene: TRBJ2-7
abundance: .
d_gene: .
CDR3nt: TGTGCCAGCTCCTCCATTACCTACGAGCAGTACTTC
CDR3aa: CASSSITYEQYF

v_gene: TRBV27
j_gene: TRBJ1-5
abundance: .
d_gene: .
CDR3nt: TGTGCCAGCAGTTTGTCAGGGGTACAGCCCCAGCATTTT
CDR3aa: CASSLSGVQPQHF

v_gene: TRBV6-2/TRBV6-3
j_gene: TRBJ1-1
abundance: .
d_gene: .
CDR3nt: TGTGCCAGCACCTACTCCGGGACAAGTGGTCGCGCTTTCTTT
CDR3aa: CASTYSGTSGRAFF

v_gene: TRBV2
j_gene: TRBJ2-7
abundance: .
d_gene: .
CDR3nt: TGTGCCAGCAGTGAACCGCGGACGGGGTCCTACGAGCAGTACTTC
CDR3aa: CASSEPRTGSYEQYF

v_gene: TRBV5-8
j_gene: TRBJ2-7
abundance: .
d_gene: .
CDR3nt: TGTGCCAGCAGCCCCCTTCGGGAGCAGTACTTC
CDR3aa: CASSPLREQYF

v_gene: TRBV7-8
j_gene: TRBJ1-1
abundance: few
d_gene: .
CDR3nt: TGTGCCAGCAGCTTAGGCGGCCGAAACGAGAACACTGAAGCTTTCTTT
CDR3aa: CASSLGGRNENTEAFF

v_gene: TRBV9
j_gene: TRBJ2-3
abundance: .
d_gene: .
CDR3nt: TGTGCCAGCACAAGGGGGGGTGATACGCAGTATTTT
CDR3aa: CASTRGGDTQYF

v_gene: TRBV11-2
j_gene: TRBJ1-2
abundance: .
d_gene: .
CDR3nt: TGTGCCAGCAGCCCCACGCGGAACAGGGTTGATGGCTACACCTTC
CDR3aa: CASSPTRNRVDGYTF

v_gene: TRBV25-1
j_gene: TRBJ2-7
abundance: .
d_gene: .
CDR3nt: TGTGCCAGCAGTGCTAATACAGGGTTAGGCGAGCAGTACTTC
CDR3aa: CASSANTGLGEQYF

v_gene: TRBV7-3
j_gene: TRBJ2-1
abundance: few
d_gene: .
CDR3nt: TGTGCCAGCAGCTTAAACCCGGAGAGCTCCTACAATGAGCAGTTCTTC
CDR3aa: CASSLNPESSYNEQFF

v_gene: TRBV7-8
j_gene: TRBJ1-5
abundance: .
d_gene: .
CDR3nt: TGTGCCAGCAGCTCAAGATTGCGGTGGCAGCCCCAGCATTTT
CDR3aa: CASSSRLRWQPQHF

v_gene: TRBV27
j_gene: TRBJ2-7
abundance: .
d_gene: TRBD1
CDR3nt: TGTGCCAGCAGTTTGGGACAGGGTTTTGGTGAGCAGTACTTC
CDR3aa: CASSLGQGFGEQYF

v_gene: TRBV3-1/TRBV3-2
j_gene: TRBJ1-6
abundance: .
d_gene: .
CDR3nt: .
CDR3aa: CASSQVSGPGGGALHF

v_gene: TRBV27
j_gene: TRBJ2-5
abundance: .
d_gene: .
CDR3nt: TGTGCCAGCAGTCCGCCAGGGGTAGGGGAGACCCAGTACTTC
CDR3aa: CASSPPGVGETQYF

v_gene: TRBV28
j_gene: TRBJ1-1
abundance: .
d_gene: .
CDR3nt: TGTGCCAGCAGGTTTAGGGGCCACACTGAAGCTTTCTTT
CDR3aa: CASRFRGHTEAFF